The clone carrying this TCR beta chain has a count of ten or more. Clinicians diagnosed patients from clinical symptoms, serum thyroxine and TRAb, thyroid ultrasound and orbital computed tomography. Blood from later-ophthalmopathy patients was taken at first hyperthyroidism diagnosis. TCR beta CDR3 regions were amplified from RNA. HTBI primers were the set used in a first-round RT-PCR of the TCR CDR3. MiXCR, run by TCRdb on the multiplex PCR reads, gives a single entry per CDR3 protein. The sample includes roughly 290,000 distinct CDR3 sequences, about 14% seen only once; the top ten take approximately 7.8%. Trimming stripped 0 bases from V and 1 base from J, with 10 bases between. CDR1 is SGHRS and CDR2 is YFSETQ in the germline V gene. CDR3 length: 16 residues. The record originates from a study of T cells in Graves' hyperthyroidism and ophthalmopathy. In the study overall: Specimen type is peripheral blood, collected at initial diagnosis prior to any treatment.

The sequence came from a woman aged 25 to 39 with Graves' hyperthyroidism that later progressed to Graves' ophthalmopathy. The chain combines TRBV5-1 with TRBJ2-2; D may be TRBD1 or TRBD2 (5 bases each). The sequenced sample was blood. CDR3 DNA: TGCGCCAGCAGCTTGGGGGACGGCGTGAACACCGGGGAGCTGTTTTTT. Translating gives CASSLGDGVNTGELFF.